This note documents a single T cell receptor (beta chain) sequence. This specimen comes from a study of patients and donors after allogeneic stem cell transplantation. V lost 3 bases, J lost 7 bases, and 17 bases lay in between. Germline V lookup: CDR1 SGHRS, CDR2 YFSETQ. The CDR3 runs 14 residues. MiXCR was run by TCRdb on the RT-PCR reads, yielding one entry per CDR3 protein. The data show about a million distinct CDR3 sequences, with about 20% seen just once and approximately 5.9% held by the top ten. The clonotype was recovered from a human donor who was either an allogeneic HSCT recipient or a stem cell or donor lymphocyte infusion donor (not recorded which). It is not recorded whose cells these are; they may come from a transplant donor. V gene TRBV5-1 combines with J gene TRBJ2-7, with a tentative D call TRBD1 (6 bases). The source material was blood, either unsorted or a sorted T cell fraction (not recorded which). CDR3: CASSSPGTNVEQYF. CDR3 sequence (DNA): TGCGCCAGCAGCTCCCCCGGGACAAATGTGGAGCAGTACTTC.